This TCR beta chain was identified during a study of T cells after yellow fever vaccination. By 5'RACE template switching, TCR cDNA was produced, with a universal primer site and UMIs added in the process. TCRdb passed the 5' RACE reads through MiXCR, listing each CDR3 protein once. The sample contains 500,000 to 650,000 distinct CDR3 sequences, roughly a sixth of which appear only once. This clonotype has just one count. Its matching antigen is unknown. CDR3 length: 14 amino acids. The germline V and J ends were trimmed by 3 bases and 3 bases, with 9 bases remaining between them. Per the germline V gene, CDR1 is MNHNS and CDR2 is SASEGT. Study-wide results and caveats: Weaker overall was a secondary response that nonetheless peaked faster, on day 5 versus 15. High-abundance clonotypes from the bulk population could contaminate FACS-sorted repertoires. Post-booster samples contained most primary-vaccination clones (approximately 96% CD4, around 88% CD8).

The source of this sequence is a man between 18 and 35 years old who received the YFV17D yellow fever vaccine. The chain combines TRBV6-1 with TRBJ1-5, with D hard to call. This material consisted of PBMCs, taken roughly 5 days after the first yellow fever vaccination. In nucleotides, the CDR3 is TGTGCCAGCAGTGACCGAGCATACAATCAGCCCCAGCATTTT. This sequence encodes CASSDRAYNQPQHF.